Shown below are 26 T cell receptor beta chains from a single sample sequenced in a study of neurological immune-mediated disorders. One entry per CDR3 protein, called by TCRdb with MiXCR from the 5' RACE reads. The sample yields approximately 90,000 distinct CDR3 sequences, roughly 4% seen once. Specimen: PBMCs. The origin of the receptors is a woman between 18 and 30 years old with multiple sclerosis.

This clonotype was recorded many times. In nucleotides, the CDR3 is TGTGCCACCAGCAGAGATGCGGCAGGGAGTTTGGCGGGCTACACCTTC. Encoded protein: CATSRDAAGSLAGYTF. This chain links TRBV15 with TRBJ1-2; tentative D call: TRBD1 (5 bases). Trimming took off 0 bases at V and 8 bases at J, with 19 bases between the two ends. Germline V gene lookup returns CDR1 LNHNV and CDR2 YYDKDF (reference sequence). This CDR3 is 16 amino acids long.

The chain combines TRBV7-9 with TRBJ2-7; TRBD1 matches at 8 bases. Germline CDR1 is SEHNR and CDR2 is FQNEAQ (reference sequence). J was trimmed by 4 bases and V by 4 bases; bases with no gene match: 6. The CDR3 loop spans 14 amino acids. The CDR3 DNA is TGTGCCAGCAGCTCGGACAGGGATGCGTACGAGCAGTACTTC. It specifies CASSSDRDAYEQYF.

Many counts were recorded for this clonotype. V gene TRBV10-3 combines with J gene TRBJ2-7; 9 bases align to TRBD2. This CDR3 spans 17 amino acids. The V segment lost 0 bases and the J segment 0 bases; nucleotides outside the gene matches: 6. Germline assignment: CDR1 ENHRY and CDR2 SYGVKD. The CDR3 DNA reads TGTGCCATCAGTGAGTCTTCATCTAGCGGGAACTCCTACGAGCAGTACTTC. Translation: CAISESSSSGNSYEQYF.

This clonotype was detected ten times or more. The genes are TRBV5-1 and TRBJ2-1; D not resolved. Germline values: CDR1 SGHRS, CDR2 YFSETQ. This CDR3 comprises 15 residues. The V and J ends lost 0 bases and 1 base respectively, with 8 bases between them. The CDR3 DNA reads as TGCGCCAGCAGCTTGGAGGGAATGTCCTACAATGAGCAGTTCTTC. Translating it yields CASSLEGMSYNEQFF. The full variable domain, completed using reference TRBV5-1 and TRBJ2-1, is KAGVTQTPRYLIKTRGQQVTLSCSPISGHRSVSWYQQTPGQGLQFLFEYFSETQRNKGNFPGRFSGRQFSNSRSEMNVSTLELGDSALYLCASSLEGMSYNEQFFGPGTRLTVL.

The sample holds a few counts of this clonotype. This may be a read error: a much more frequent sequence differs by one nucleotide. This is likely a read error, given that the CDR3 carries no conserved phenylalanine or tryptophan at its end. This chain uses TRBV5-1 with TRBJ1-4; no clear D gene. V was cut by 5 bases and J by 7 bases, with 12 bases left in between. The CDR3 is made up of 13 amino acids. Germline V CDR1 and CDR2: SGHRS, YFSETQ. The CDR3 bases are TGCGCCAGCAGTATTTCCTCGTTTGAAAAACTGTTTTCT. Its translation: CASSISSFEKLFS.

This chain connects TRBV7-2 to TRBJ1-4; D unclear. V lost 1 base, J lost 3 bases, and 15 bases lay in between. In germline, CDR1 is SGHTA, CDR2 FQGNSA. The CDR3 extends over 17 amino acids. CDR3 amino acids: CASSLGPLLSPNEKLFF. In nucleotides, the CDR3 is TGTGCCAGCAGCTTAGGCCCCCTCCTATCTCCTAATGAAAAACTGTTTTTT.

This clonotype was counted at least ten times. The V call is TRBV29-1, the J call TRBJ2-3, with 10 positions matching TRBD1. The CDR3 is made up of 14 amino acids. V lost 6 bases and J lost 1; bases outside the gene matches: 4. Per the germline V gene, CDR1 is SQVTM and CDR2 is ANQGSEA. The CDR3 DNA reads TGCAGCGTGGGAGGGACAGGGGGCACAGATACGCAGTATTTT. This translates into CSVGGTGGTDTQYF.

This clonotype has at least ten counts. V gene TRBV29-1 combines with J gene TRBJ2-5, with 7 nucleotides matching TRBD2. Looked up from germline, CDR1 is SQVTM and CDR2 is ANQGSEA. There are 12 residues in the CDR3. The ends lost 2 bases at V and 5 bases at J; junction bases unmatched: 2. Written as DNA, the CDR3 is TGCAGCGTTGAATGGGGAGGGGAGACCCAGTACTTC. This translates into CSVEWGGETQYF.

This clonotype was found many times. The rearrangement joins TRBV15 to TRBJ2-7; D is tentatively TRBD1 or TRBD2 (6 bases each). Germline V CDR1 and CDR2: LNHNV, YYDKDF (reference sequence). The V end lost 5 bases, the J end lost 0 bases, and 14 bases lay between the germline ends. There are 15 residues in the CDR3. The CDR3 reads CATSVSRGPSYEQYF. CDR3 nucleotides: TGTGCCACCAGCGTCTCCCGGGGGCCCTCCTACGAGCAGTACTTC. Full variable domain (rest looked up from reference TRBV15 and TRBJ2-7): DAMVIQNPRYQVTQFGKPVTLSCSQTLNHNVMYWYQQKSSQAPKLLFHYYDKDFNNEADTPDNFQSRRPNTSFCFLDIRSPGLGDTAMYLCATSVSRGPSYEQYFGPGTRLTVT.

This clonotype was counted many times. The chain employs TRBV7-2 and TRBJ2-7; no clear D gene. The CDR3 is made up of 12 amino acids. Trimming shortened V by 8 bases and J by 6 bases, and 14 bases separated the two germline ends. The germline V gene encodes CDR1 SGHTA and CDR2 FQGNSA. The chain's CDR3 is CASGLYSAEQYF. The CDR3, as DNA: TGTGCCAGCGGGTTATATTCCGCCGAGCAGTACTTC.

This clonotype was observed at least ten times. The V call is TRBV27, the J call TRBJ2-1; D unresolved. The CDR3 totals 14 residues. Per germline, CDR1 MNHEY and CDR2 SMNVEV (reference sequence). Trimming took 2 bases from V and 10 from J, leaving 15 bases between them. The CDR3 DNA follows: TGTGCCAGCAGTTTAAAAGGCCAGTCATGGGAGCAGTTCTTC. Its translation: CASSLKGQSWEQFF.

The sample holds many counts of this clonotype. This chain uses TRBV29-1 with TRBJ1-2; possible D gene TRBD1, 6 bases. Germline V gives CDR1 SQVTM, CDR2 ANQGSEA. The CDR3 contains 14 residues. The V end lost 4 bases, the J end lost 4 bases, and 16 bases lay between the germline ends. DNA for the CDR3: TGCAGCGTTGCGCTGTCCCGGGGGGCCTATGGCTACACCTTC. It yields the protein CSVALSRGAYGYTF.

In this sample, this clonotype turned up many times. V gene TRBV7-2 combines with J gene TRBJ1-1; the D is unclear. The CDR3 totals 11 residues. The V end lost 1 base, the J end lost 10 bases, and 7 bases lay between the germline ends. Germline CDR1 SGHTA, CDR2 FQGNSA. The CDR3 loop is CASSLEGTAFF. CDR3 DNA sequence: TGTGCCAGCAGCTTAGAGGGTACAGCTTTCTTT.

This clonotype was detected ten times or more. The gene calls are TRBV12-3 or TRBV12-4 and TRBJ1-5, with D tentatively TRBD1 (6 bases). The CDR3 loop spans 13 amino acids. The germline V and J ends were trimmed by 7 bases and 3 bases, with 10 bases remaining between them. This CDR3 reads CASTDRLNQPQHF. CDR3 in DNA: TGTGCCAGCACCGACAGGCTCAATCAGCCCCAGCATTTT.

This clonotype was seen many times. The chain has TRBV27 and TRBJ2-7, with 16 nucleotides matching TRBD2. CDR3 length equals 14 residues. CDR1 is MNHEY, CDR2 SMNVEV, per germline (reference sequence). Trimming cost V 4 bases and J 9 bases; bases outside gene matches: 3. CDR3 nucleotides: TGTGCCAGCAGTTCGGGACTAGCGGGAGGGGGGCAGTACTTC. Its protein is CASSSGLAGGGQYF.

This clonotype was recorded at least ten times. The genes are TRBV20-1 and TRBJ2-7; 7 bases align to TRBD2. J was trimmed by 3 bases and V by 2 bases; bases with no gene match: 4. Germline-derived CDR1 and CDR2 are DFQATT and SNEGSKA (reference sequence). The CDR3 length is 13 residues. The CDR3 nucleotides read TGCAGTGCTAGAAGGTGGGAGGGCTACGAGCAGTACTTC. Translating gives CSARRWEGYEQYF.

This clonotype was seen repeatedly, ten times or more. The CDR3 DNA reads as TGCGCCAGCAGCTTGGTGCGGGACCTGGGGAGCAATGAGCAGTTCTTC. As protein: CASSLVRDLGSNEQFF. The chain uses TRBV5-1 and TRBJ2-1; D may be TRBD2 (6 bases). Trimming took off 0 bases at V and 6 bases at J, with 16 bases between the two ends. From germline, CDR1 is SGHRS and CDR2 YFSETQ. The CDR3 contains 16 residues.

Many counts were recorded for this clonotype. The V and J genes are TRBV6-5 and TRBJ2-7; a weak D match, TRBD1 (5 bases). The CDR3 sequence is 14 residues long. Germline values: CDR1 MNHEY, CDR2 SVGAGI. With 7 bases removed from V and 0 bases from J, the gap between germline ends came to 13 bases. The DNA of the CDR3 is TGTGCCAGCAAGCCCGGACACTACTCCTACGAGCAGTACTTC. Its protein is CASKPGHYSYEQYF.

This clonotype was counted ten times or more. The V call is TRBV5-1, the J call TRBJ1-5, with TRBD1 identical over 7 bases. Germline values: CDR1 SGHRS, CDR2 YFSETQ. V shed 4 bases, J shed 2 bases, and the junction held 6 bases outside the gene matches. This CDR3 is 15 amino acids long. The CDR3 here is CASSPGTVGNQPQHF. The CDR3 DNA is TGCGCCAGCAGCCCAGGGACAGTAGGCAATCAGCCCCAGCATTTT.

This clonotype was picked up many times. V gene TRBV5-5 combines with J gene TRBJ1-1; possibly TRBD1 for D (6 bases). CDR3 length: 14 residues. Trimming pared 1 base from V and 3 bases from J, leaving 10 bases between. Germline lookup yields CDR1 SGHKS and CDR2 YYEKEE (reference sequence). The CDR3 protein is CASSLSGEYTEAFF. CDR3 bases: TGTGCCAGCAGCTTGTCAGGGGAGTACACTGAAGCTTTCTTT.

Many counts were recorded for this clonotype. The rearrangement links TRBV20-1 to TRBJ1-1; D perhaps matches TRBD1 (5 bases). The germline V gene encodes CDR1 DFQATT and CDR2 SNEGSKA (reference sequence). Trimming took off 3 bases at V and 3 bases at J, with 14 bases between the two ends. The CDR3 loop spans 14 amino acids. The CDR3 sequence: CSARSGGWDTEAFF. The DNA of the CDR3 is TGCAGTGCTAGGAGTGGGGGTTGGGACACTGAAGCTTTCTTT.

The chain couples TRBV7-9 to TRBJ1-1; D gene ambiguous. Germline V CDR1 and CDR2: SEHNR, FQNEAQ (reference sequence). Trimming pared 0 bases from V and 4 bases from J, leaving 12 bases between. This CDR3 region has 15 residues. CDR3 DNA: TGTGCCAGCAGCTTAGCGGCAGGCTTAACCACTGAAGCTTTCTTT. Its protein is CASSLAAGLTTEAFF.

This clonotype was detected ten times or more. V usage is TRBV20-1 and J usage is TRBJ1-1; D may be TRBD1 (6 bases). Trimming cost V 5 bases and J 1 base, with 14 bases left between them. The CDR3 length is 14 residues. In germline, CDR1 is DFQATT, CDR2 SNEGSKA (reference sequence). This CDR3 is CSARPQGRNTEAFF. The CDR3 DNA reads TGCAGTGCTCGCCCACAGGGTAGGAACACTGAAGCTTTCTTT.

This clonotype occurred many times. The chain joins TRBV6-6 to TRBJ1-3; D remains unclear. V lost 2 bases and J lost 4, with 9 bases in between. This CDR3 is built from 14 residues. CDR1 and CDR2 (germline): MNHNY, SVGAGI (reference sequence). The DNA for the CDR3 is TGTGCCAGCAGTTACGTCAGGTTCGGAAACACCATATATTTT. It is translated as CASSYVRFGNTIYF.

This clonotype was observed at least ten times. The CDR3 DNA follows: TGCGCCAGCAGCAACGGACAGGGGACAGATGGCTACACCTTC. As protein: CASSNGQGTDGYTF. This chain links TRBV5-1 with TRBJ1-2; 9 bases match TRBD1. Germline V lookup: CDR1 SGHRS, CDR2 YFSETQ. This CDR3 comprises 14 residues. V trimming: 4 bases; J trimming: 6 bases; junction bases outside the gene matches: 7. Using reference TRBV5-1 and TRBJ1-2 for the parts outside the CDR3, the full variable domain is KAGVTQTPRYLIKTRGQQVTLSCSPISGHRSVSWYQQTPGQGLQFLFEYFSETQRNKGNFPGRFSGRQFSNSRSEMNVSTLELGDSALYLCASSNGQGTDGYTFGSGTRLTVV.

This clonotype was counted at least ten times. This rearrangement joins TRBV7-6 to TRBJ1-3, with D possibly being TRBD1 (6 bases). The CDR3 has 16 residues. Germline V lookup: CDR1 SGHVS, CDR2 FNYEAQ. V gave up 2 bases and J gave up 4 bases, with 15 bases separating them. CDR3: CASSLIRQGPGNTIYF. CDR3 nucleotides: TGTGCCAGCAGCTTAATTCGGCAGGGGCCAGGAAACACCATATATTTT. The full variable domain, with the rest looked up from reference TRBV7-6 and TRBJ1-3, is GAGVSQSPRYKVTKRGQDVALRCDPISGHVSLYWYRQALGQGPEFLTYFNYEAQQDKSGLPNDRFSAERPEGSISTLTIQRTEQRDSAMYRCASSLIRQGPGNTIYFGEGSWLTVV.